This TCR beta chain was found in a study of molecular identifiers for immune sequencing clone quantification. On this clonotype: Its target is not known.

Study conclusions and caveats: Beyond 20 RNA copies, clones held over 99% of effector molecules, compared with under 1% in naive cells.

CDR3 length: 15 amino acids. Germline V gene data show CDR1 as MNHEY and CDR2 as SMNVEV (reference sequence). Trimming removed 2 bases from V and 1 base from J, with 11 bases in between. TCRdb recomputed calls from the PCR reads with MiXCR, one row per CDR3 protein. Among approximately 630,000 distinct CDR3 sequences, approximately 24% were seen once, and the ten largest hold 0.78%. The material sequenced was naive CD8+ T cells from blood, with Jurkat cell RNA spiked in. Regarding subset: FACS-sorted CD8+CD4-CCR7+CD45RA+ naive T cells. The sequence was obtained from a human donor in good health. Some libraries in this study had Jurkat cell RNA spiked in. The rearrangement uses TRBV27 and TRBJ1-1, with D possibly matching TRBD1 (6 bases). CDR3 region: CASSLIGGPNTEAFF. Here the CDR3 DNA reads TGTGCCAGCAGTTTAATCGGGGGGCCGAACACTGAAGCTTTCTTT.